The T cell receptor beta chain under discussion was sequenced for a study of cytomegalovirus exposure and HLA in healthy donors. Broader study findings: The authors later found TCR association rates varying by HLA locus, with DRB1 most and HLA-C fewest. Prior analysis indicated that the majority of TCR beta V segments exhibited productivity approximately 87% or approximately 30% of the time. Later analysis suggested most CMV-associated TCR beta chains were HLA-restricted.

With 60 Vbeta and 13 Jbeta primers, the PCR was carried out. Sequenced by immunoSEQ multiplex PCR; TCRdb stores in-frame clones only, minus some. The table records nearly 110,000 clones, approximately 73% of them present only once. As concerns this clone: The antigen is not known.

This CDR3 is 13 amino acids long. Germline CDR1 is SGHDT and CDR2 is YYEEEE. Trimming at V came to 5 bases and at J to 3 bases, leaving 5 bases not matched to a gene. This clonotype originated in a man aged 30-40 years in good health and CMV-seronegative. Sample: PBMCs. The chain links TRBV5-6 to TRBJ2-7; 7 nucleotides agree with TRBD1. DNA of the CDR3: TGTGCCAGCAGTGTGACAGGGATCTACGAGCAGTACTTC. Its translation: CASSVTGIYEQYF.